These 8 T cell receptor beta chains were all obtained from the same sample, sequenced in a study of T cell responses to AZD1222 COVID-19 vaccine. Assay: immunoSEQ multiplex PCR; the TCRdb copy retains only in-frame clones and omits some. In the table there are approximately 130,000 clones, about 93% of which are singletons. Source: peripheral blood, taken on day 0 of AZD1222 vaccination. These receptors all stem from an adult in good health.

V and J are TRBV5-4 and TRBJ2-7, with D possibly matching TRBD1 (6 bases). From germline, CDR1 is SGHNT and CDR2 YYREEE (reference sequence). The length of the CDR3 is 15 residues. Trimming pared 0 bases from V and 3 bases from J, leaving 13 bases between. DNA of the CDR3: TGTGCCAGCAGCTTGGGGGGGACAACTATCTACGAGCAGTACTTC. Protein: CASSLGGTTIYEQYF.

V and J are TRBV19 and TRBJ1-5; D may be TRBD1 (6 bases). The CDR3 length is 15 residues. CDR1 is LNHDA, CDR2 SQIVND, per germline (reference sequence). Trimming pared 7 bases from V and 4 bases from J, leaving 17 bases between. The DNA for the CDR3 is TGTGCCAGTAACAAGGGGGGGCTGGGAAATCAGCCCCAGCATTTT. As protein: CASNKGGLGNQPQHF.

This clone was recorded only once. In DNA form, the CDR3 reads TGCGCCAGCTCTAGGACGGAAGTGGGGGGGGAGCTGTTTTTT. Its protein product is CASSRTEVGGELFF. The rearrangement uses TRBV10-2 and TRBJ2-2, with unresolved D. The germline gives CDR1 WSHSY, CDR2 SAAADI. CDR3 size: 14 residues. V was cut by 8 bases and J by 8 bases, with 18 bases left in between.

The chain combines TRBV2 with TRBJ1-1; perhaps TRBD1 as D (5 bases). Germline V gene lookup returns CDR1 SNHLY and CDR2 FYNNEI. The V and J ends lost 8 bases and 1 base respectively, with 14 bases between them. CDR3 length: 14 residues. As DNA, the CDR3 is TGTGCCAGCGGGCGGCGGGGCGGGAACACTGAAGCTTTCTTT. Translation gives CASGRRGGNTEAFF.

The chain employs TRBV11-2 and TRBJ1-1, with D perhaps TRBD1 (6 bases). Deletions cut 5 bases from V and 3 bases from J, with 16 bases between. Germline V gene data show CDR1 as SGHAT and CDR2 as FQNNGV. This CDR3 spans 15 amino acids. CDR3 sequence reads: CASSLHPGVDTEAFF. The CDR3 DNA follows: TGTGCCAGCAGCCTCCACCCAGGGGTGGACACTGAAGCTTTCTTT. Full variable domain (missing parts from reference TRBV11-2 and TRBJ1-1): EAGVAQSPRYKIIEKRQSVAFWCNPISGHATLYWYQQILGQGPKLLIQFQNNGVVDDSQLPKDRFSAERLKGVDSTLKIQPAKLEDSAVYLCASSLHPGVDTEAFFGQGTRLTVV.

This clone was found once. CDR3 amino acids: CASSPDKGDETQYF. The CDR3 DNA reads TGTGCCAGCAGCCCTGACAAAGGTGATGAGACCCAGTACTTC. The genes are TRBV7-3 and TRBJ2-5; D not certain. Germline values: CDR1 SGHTA, CDR2 FQGTGA. Trimming removed 5 bases from V and 5 bases from J, with 15 bases in between. The CDR3 has 14 amino acids.

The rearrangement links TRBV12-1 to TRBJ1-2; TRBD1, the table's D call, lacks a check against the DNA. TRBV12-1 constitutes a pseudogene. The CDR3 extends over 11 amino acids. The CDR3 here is CASSYRGGYTF. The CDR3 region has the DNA TGTGCCAGCAGCTACAGGGGCGGCTACACCTTC.

In nucleotides, the CDR3 is TGTGCCAGCCTCCGGGACACGAACTACAATGAGCAGTTCTTC. Amino acids: CASLRDTNYNEQFF. The chain has TRBV6-5 and TRBJ2-1, with D perhaps matching TRBD1 (6 bases). This CDR3 spans 14 amino acids. V dropped 8 bases and J dropped 3 bases, with 14 bases sitting between them. Germline lookup yields CDR1 MNHEY and CDR2 SVGAGI.